These 24 T cell receptor beta chains came from one sample sequenced in a study of blood T cell repertoires in COVID-19. This table comes from immunoSEQ multiplex PCR, and its TCRdb copy is limited to in-frame clones, with some not included. This sample has some 87,000 clones, with roughly 76% found just once. Sequencing was carried out using peripheral blood. These TCRs come from a woman over 75 with active or convalescent COVID-19.

This clone was observed a few times. The chain joins TRBV9 to TRBJ2-1; TRBD1 matches at 9 bases. This CDR3 has 15 residues. Germline values: CDR1 SGDLS, CDR2 YYNGEE. With V trimmed by 4 bases and J by 1 base, 3 bases remained unmatched. The CDR3 is CASSPGTGSYNEQFF. The DNA of the CDR3 is TGTGCCAGCAGCCCAGGGACAGGGTCCTACAATGAGCAGTTCTTC.

J is TRBJ1-6 and V is TRBV30; D is undetermined. Trimming cost V 2 bases and J 3 bases, with 14 bases left between them. The CDR3 runs to 16 residues. Germline CDR1 and CDR2: GTSNPN and SVGIG (reference sequence). The CDR3 region is CAWSLVRADYNSPLHF. The CDR3 DNA is TGTGCCTGGAGTCTAGTTCGAGCAGACTATAATTCACCCCTCCACTTT.

The V gene is TRBV4-1, the J gene TRBJ2-7, with D unclear. The CDR3 runs 15 residues. Trimming left V 1 base short and J 4 bases short, with 14 bases between. Germline V gene lookup returns CDR1 MGHRA and CDR2 YSYEKL. In nucleotides, the CDR3 is TGCGCCAGCAGCCAAGTCTGGGCAGATCAGTACGAGCAGTACTTC. This codes for CASSQVWADQYEQYF.

The rearrangement joins TRBV6-5 to TRBJ2-5, with TRBD2 as a possible D gene (6 bases). Looked up from germline, CDR1 is MNHEY and CDR2 is SVGAGI. V lost 5 bases and J lost 5, with 12 bases in between. The CDR3 loop spans 13 amino acids. CDR3 loop: CASSRDLKETQYF. For the CDR3, the DNA is TGTGCCAGCAGTCGGGACTTAAAGGAGACCCAGTACTTC.

The V call is TRBV11-3, the J call TRBJ2-7; 8 bases agree with TRBD2. The trim removed 5 bases at V and 2 bases at J, leaving 5 bases unmatched. Germline V gives CDR1 SGHNT, CDR2 YENEEA. The CDR3 is made up of 14 amino acids. CDR3 bases: TGTGCCAGCAGCCCCCGGGGGGGCACCTACGAGCAGTACTTC. Translating gives CASSPRGGTYEQYF.

This clone has more than one count but fewer than ten. The CDR3 region has the DNA TGTGCCAGCAGCCAAACAGGGGGAGGGGCCTATGGCTACACCTTC. Translated: CASSQTGGGAYGYTF. This sequence joins TRBV7-9 and TRBJ1-2; 8 bases are shared with TRBD1. Losses at the gene ends were 5 bases for V and 4 bases for J; bases not matched to a gene: 9. CDR3 length: 15 residues. Germline loops: CDR1 SEHNR, CDR2 FQNEAQ (reference sequence). The whole variable domain, filled in from reference TRBV7-9 and TRBJ1-2, reads DTGVSQNPRHKITKRGQNVTFRCDPISEHNRLYWYRQTLGQGPEFLTYFQNEAQLEKSRLLSDRFSAERPKGSFSTLEIQRTEQGDSAMYLCASSQTGGGAYGYTFGSGTRLTVV.

As concerns this clone: The junction departs from germline at one end; a sequencing error may be responsible. The chain uses TRBV7-7 and TRBJ1-3, with TRBD1 matching over 7 bases. The CDR3 has 19 amino acids. Germline lookup yields CDR1 SSHAT and CDR2 FNYEAQ (reference sequence). Written as DNA, the CDR3 is TGTGCTAGCAGCCCGTTTCGCGAAACAGGGGAAGGATCTGGAAACACCATATATTTT. This sequence encodes CASSPFRETGEGSGNTIYF. Full variable domain (outside the CDR3, taken from reference TRBV7-7 and TRBJ1-3): GAGVSQSPRYKVTKRGQDVTLRCDPISSHATLYWYQQALGQGPEFLTYFNYEAQPDKSGLPSDRFSAERPEGSISTLTIQRTEQRDSAMYRCASSPFRETGEGSGNTIYFGEGSWLTVV.

This chain joins TRBV7-8 and TRBJ2-7, with a weak D call TRBD1 (6 bases). The CDR3 has 16 amino acids. Trimming removed 4 bases from V and 0 bases from J, with 16 bases in between. Germline V gene lookup returns CDR1 SGHVS and CDR2 FQNEAQ. CDR3 bases: TGTGCCAGCAGCTCCGACAGGCCCACTGGCTCCTACGAGCAGTACTTC. Translated, it gives CASSSDRPTGSYEQYF.

V gene TRBV5-4 combines with J gene TRBJ2-5, with 7 positions matching TRBD2. J was trimmed by 5 bases and V by 3 bases; bases with no gene match: 7. CDR3 length: 14 amino acids. Germline CDR1 is SGHNT and CDR2 is YYREEE (reference sequence). The CDR3, as DNA: TGTGCCAGCAGCTCGGGACTACCCCAGGAGACCCAGTACTTC. Amino acids: CASSSGLPQETQYF.

CDR3 nucleotides: TGTGCCACCAGGGATACCGGACAGTATCGGGAAAAACTGTTTTTT. Its protein is CATRDTGQYREKLFF. This chain links TRBV15 with TRBJ1-4; weak D call: TRBD1 (6 bases). Germline-derived CDR1 and CDR2 are LNHNV and YYDKDF (reference sequence). This CDR3 contains 15 residues. The V gene lost 6 bases and the J gene lost 8 bases, with 19 bases spanning the gap.

CDR3 sequence: CASSYSRSAYGYTF. The CDR3, as DNA: TGTGCCAGCAGTTACTCGAGAAGCGCTTATGGCTACACCTTC. The V gene is TRBV6-5, the J gene TRBJ1-2; D uncertain. This CDR3 has 14 amino acids. The ends were cut back, 0 bases at V and 5 bases at J, with 10 bases in the middle. CDR1 and CDR2 from the germline V gene are MNHEY and SVGAGI.

This clone came up once. The chain has TRBV28 and TRBJ1-6; D possibly corresponds to TRBD1 (5 bases). This CDR3 has 14 amino acids. The V end lost 2 bases, the J end lost 9 bases, and 11 bases lay between the germline ends. Germline V lookup: CDR1 MDHEN, CDR2 SYDVKM. This chain's CDR3 is CASSLLGEGSPLHF. The DNA of the CDR3 is TGTGCCAGCAGTTTACTAGGGGAAGGTTCACCCCTCCACTTT.

The chain is built from TRBV10-3 and TRBJ1-1; possibly TRBD1 for D (5 bases). This CDR3 is 11 amino acids long. The V end was cut by 10 bases, the J end by 5 bases, with 11 bases between. Germline loops: CDR1 ENHRY, CDR2 SYGVKD. The CDR3 nucleotides are TGTGCCACCCGACGGGGGACTGAAGCTTTCTTT. This sequence encodes CATRRGTEAFF.

In this sample, this clone turned up once. The chain recombines TRBV7-9 with TRBJ1-1; D may be TRBD1 (6 bases). This CDR3 spans 12 amino acids. Trimming left V 6 bases short and J 11 bases short, with 16 bases between. Germline loops: CDR1 SEHNR, CDR2 FQNEAQ (reference sequence). CDR3 bases: TGTGCCAGCAGTAGGGGGACACGCGGGGCTTTCTTT. Its translation: CASSRGTRGAFF.

This chain uses TRBV6-1 with TRBJ1-5; D is unresolved. V dropped 1 base and J dropped 0 bases, with 7 bases sitting between them. Per germline, CDR1 MNHNS and CDR2 SASEGT. This CDR3 contains 15 residues. CDR3 DNA: TGTGCCAGCAGTGAAGGGTCCTATAGCAATCAGCCCCAGCATTTT. Its translation: CASSEGSYSNQPQHF.

Only one count was recorded for this clone. The CDR3 nucleotides read TGTGCCAGCAGTTACTCGAGCGCGAACTCTGGAAACACCATATATTTT. This encodes CASSYSSANSGNTIYF. This chain connects TRBV6-5 to TRBJ1-3; no reliable D call. The CDR3 runs to 16 residues. CDR1 is MNHEY, CDR2 SVGAGI, per germline. Trimming pared 0 bases from V and 0 bases from J, leaving 9 bases between.

There are a few counts of this clone. The DNA of the CDR3 is TGCAGTGCTAGTCCACAGGTTAACACTGAAGCTTTCTTT. It codes for CSASPQVNTEAFF. The rearrangement links TRBV20-1 to TRBJ1-1; D is possibly TRBD1 (5 bases). Trimming stripped 3 bases from V and 2 bases from J, with 10 bases between. Germline CDR1 is DFQATT and CDR2 is SNEGSKA (reference sequence). The CDR3 runs 13 residues.

The chain recombines TRBV7-2 with TRBJ1-4; D gene ambiguous. Trimming removed 2 bases at V and 7 bases at J, with 8 bases between. Germline V lookup: CDR1 SGHTA, CDR2 FQGNSA. This CDR3 region has 13 residues. In DNA, the CDR3 is TGTGCCAGCAGCTTACCTCCCGGTGAAAAACTGTTTTTT. The encoded protein is CASSLPPGEKLFF.

CDR3 sequence reads: CASKRSTGGSNQPQHF. The CDR3 DNA reads TGCGCCAGCAAACGATCCACAGGGGGTTCCAATCAGCCCCAGCATTTT. The chain joins TRBV10-2 to TRBJ1-5, with 8 bases lining up with TRBD1. The CDR3 has 16 residues. CDR1 WSHSY and CDR2 SAAADI come from the germline V gene. Losses at the gene ends were 7 bases for V and 3 bases for J; bases not matched to a gene: 11.

The V gene is TRBV18, the J gene TRBJ2-3; 7 nucleotides align to TRBD2. Per germline, CDR1 KGHSH and CDR2 LQKENI. With V trimmed by 2 bases and J by 4 bases, 6 bases remained unmatched. This CDR3 region has 15 residues. CDR3 region: CASSPGTIGSDTQYF. DNA of the CDR3: TGTGCCAGCTCACCAGGGACTATCGGGTCAGATACGCAGTATTTT.

The genes are TRBV12-3 or TRBV12-4 and TRBJ1-2, with 7 bases lining up with TRBD1. CDR3 length equals 13 residues. V was clipped by 6 bases and J by 4 bases; unmatched bases: 5. The CDR3 reads CASRQQGSYGYTF. The CDR3 region has the DNA TGTGCCAGCAGACAACAGGGGAGCTATGGCTACACCTTC.

V is TRBV19 and J is TRBJ1-2, with D perhaps TRBD1 (5 bases). CDR1 and CDR2 from the germline V gene are LNHDA and SQIVND (reference sequence). V dropped 8 bases and J dropped 7 bases, with 11 bases sitting between them. The CDR3 runs 11 residues. CDR3 loop: CASGATLGYTF. In nucleotides, the CDR3 is TGTGCCAGTGGGGCTACTCTTGGCTACACCTTC.

The chain is built from TRBV6-2 or TRBV6-3 and TRBJ2-1, with 9 nucleotides matching TRBD2. This CDR3 region has 16 residues. Germline V gene sequence: CDR1 MNHEY, CDR2 SVGEGT. V was clipped by 5 bases and J by 7 bases; unmatched bases: 12. CDR3 coding DNA: TGTGCCAGCAGTCCCCGGGGGAGCGGGGGGCCTAATGAGCAGTTCTTC. Its protein product is CASSPRGSGGPNEQFF.

The chain employs TRBV5-1 and TRBJ1-1, with D perhaps TRBD1 (6 bases). Germline values: CDR1 SGHRS, CDR2 YFSETQ. The CDR3 is made up of 13 amino acids. V lost 4 bases, J lost 3 bases, and 10 bases lay in between. The CDR3 loop is CASSGTTYTEAFF. In DNA form, the CDR3 reads TGCGCCAGCAGCGGGACAACCTACACTGAAGCTTTCTTT.